Reported below is one T cell receptor beta chain. Its antigen is unidentified. This entry belongs to a study of shared clonotypes between healthy human individuals. Whole-study findings and limits: An anticipated effect of sequencing depth on clonotype sharing among donors was recognized. Few donors restricted represented genetic and exposure-history diversity.

Trimming removed 10 bases from V and 9 bases from J, with 13 bases in between. The CDR3 contains 10 residues. Germline V CDR1 and CDR2: MDHEN, SYDVKM. Original analysis: Filtering was not the same, since immunoSEQ gave junction-only sequences without quality scores. Repertoires were generated with immunoSEQ multiplex PCR, while TCRdb's copy carries only in-frame clones and drops some. The V and J calls and clone size are taken from that table; D and trimming were inferred from the DNA. The sample has hundreds of thousands of clones, around 81% seen once. Input material: PBMCs. This chain links TRBV28 with TRBJ2-7; either TRBD1 or TRBD2 may fit D (5 bases each). The receptor comes from a woman aged 40 to 50 in good health. Some clones in this sample may be carry-over from other donors' samples. CDR3 in DNA: TGTGCCACCGGGGCCCAGGGGCAGTACTTC. This gives the protein CATGAQGQYF.